This TCR beta chain was retrieved from a study of blood T cells in healthy people across ages. Unmatched junction bases numbered 7, after V lost 1 base and J lost 8 bases. The CDR3 has 14 residues. From germline, CDR1 is LGHNA and CDR2 YSLEER. Whole-study results and caveats: Per million T cells, TCR beta diversity dropped roughly linearly as age increased. A greater number of naive CD4+ cells and higher diversity distinguished long-lived donors from aged donors.

Comments on this clonotype: What it binds is unknown.

Each of the donors had roughly 9.7 milliliters of peripheral blood drawn into EDTA-treated Vacutainer tubes. Per sample, extraction of total RNA gave at least 6 micrograms in every case. Sample-barcoded 5' priming and a J-beta primer mix drove a second PCR of roughly 6 to 12 cycles. From the 5' RACE reads, TCRdb called clonotypes with MiXCR, one entry per CDR3 protein. The sample includes about 1.7 million distinct CDR3 sequences, roughly 27% of them seen just once. The V call is TRBV4-3, the J call TRBJ1-2; 7 nucleotides line up with TRBD1. Sequenced material: blood. The origin of this receptor is a woman aged 30 to 39 in good health. The CDR3 bases are TGCGCCAGCAGCCAAGCTAGTCAGGGGGTCGGCTACACCTTC. Its translation: CASSQASQGVGYTF.